What follows is one T cell receptor beta chain and its context. This entry belongs to a study of T-cell reconstitution after alpha-beta-depleted transplantation in children. Unique molecular identifiers were incorporated during preparation of the TCRbeta library. MiXCR, run by TCRdb on the PCR reads, gives a single entry per CDR3 protein. The sample carries 600,000 or so distinct CDR3 sequences, roughly 24% recorded once. Germline values: CDR1 MNHNS, CDR2 SASEGT. The CDR3 is made up of 17 amino acids. J gave up 1 base and V 6 bases, and 12 bases lay outside the gene matches. The chain joins TRBV6-1 to TRBJ2-3, with 8 positions matching TRBD2. Material: PBMCs, mostly from graft donor cells, obtained 360 days after TCRalphabeta/CD19-depleted stem cell transplant. This clonotype was obtained from a boy younger than two who had a stem cell transplant for acute myeloid leukemia, so the T cells may come from the graft donor. The CDR3 reads CASSPERGLRGTDTQYF. CDR3 DNA sequence: TGTGCCAGCAGCCCAGAGCGGGGGTTAAGGGGCACAGATACGCAGTATTTT.